This T cell receptor (beta chain) comes out of a study of regulatory T cells in long-lasting Graves disease. Time point given: newly diagnosed GD, antithyroid drugs for less than 3 months. From RNA extracted from PBMCs, the TCR library was made. This clonotype was counted a few times. The antigen is undetermined. Arm-PCR of CDR3 regions and iRepertoire HTBI primers were used to build TCR beta libraries. How the authors handled the data: Across samples, 62 TRBV and more than 13 TRBJ segments were found. TCRdb re-called the multiplex PCR reads through MiXCR, storing one row per CDR3 protein. TCRdb's processing, not the study's, gives the V and J calls here. The sample comprises roughly 320,000 distinct CDR3 sequences, over 15% of which are singletons, and 25% to 30% rests with the top ten. Study-wide findings and caveats: Newly diagnosed patients shared 850 to 1,000 public clonotypes; persistent patients shared about 2,700.

The same specimen was also included in a second study, on T cells in Graves' hyperthyroidism and ophthalmopathy. That paper adds: Diagnostic assessment was based on clinical symptoms, serum thyroxine and TRAb, thyroid ultrasound and orbital computed tomography.

This material consisted of peripheral blood mononuclear cells (PBMCs), taken at new diagnosis, from a patient treated with antithyroid drugs. This sequence was found in a man aged 35-49 years with Graves disease.

The CDR3 region is CASTTREVLQAPGELFF. The CDR3 coding sequence is TGTGCCAGCACCACTAGGGAGGTTCTACAGGCACCCGGGGAGCTGTTTTTT. The chain joins TRBV11-2 to TRBJ2-2; possible D gene TRBD2, 6 bases. There are 17 residues in the CDR3. Germline CDR1 is SGHAT and CDR2 is FQNNGV. V dropped 7 bases and J dropped 6 bases, with 24 bases sitting between them.